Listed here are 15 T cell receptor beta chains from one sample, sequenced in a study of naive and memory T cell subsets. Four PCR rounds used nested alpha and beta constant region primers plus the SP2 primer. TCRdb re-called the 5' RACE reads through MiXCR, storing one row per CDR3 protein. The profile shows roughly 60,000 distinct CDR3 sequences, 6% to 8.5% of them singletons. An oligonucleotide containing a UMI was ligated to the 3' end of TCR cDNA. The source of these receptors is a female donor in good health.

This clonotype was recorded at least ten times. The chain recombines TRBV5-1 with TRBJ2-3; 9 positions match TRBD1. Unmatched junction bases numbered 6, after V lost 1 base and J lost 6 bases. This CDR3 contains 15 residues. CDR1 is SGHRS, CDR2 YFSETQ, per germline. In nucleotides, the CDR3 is TGCGCCAGCAGCTTGACAGGGGGCGCGTCCGATACGCAGTATTTT. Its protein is CASSLTGGASDTQYF.

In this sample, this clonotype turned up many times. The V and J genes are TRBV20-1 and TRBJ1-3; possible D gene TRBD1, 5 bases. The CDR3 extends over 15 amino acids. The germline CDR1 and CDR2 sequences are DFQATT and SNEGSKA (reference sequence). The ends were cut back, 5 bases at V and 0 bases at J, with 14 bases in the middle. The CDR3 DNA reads TGCAGTGCTTCCTCAAGACAGCCCTCTGGAAACACCATATATTTT. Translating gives CSASSRQPSGNTIYF.

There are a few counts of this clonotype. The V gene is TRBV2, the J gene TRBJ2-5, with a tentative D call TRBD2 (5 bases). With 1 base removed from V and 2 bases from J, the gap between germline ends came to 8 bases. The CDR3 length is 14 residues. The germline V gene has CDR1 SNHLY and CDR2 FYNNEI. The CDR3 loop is CASSEEAGQETQYF. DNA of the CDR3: TGTGCCAGCAGTGAAGAGGCGGGTCAAGAGACCCAGTACTTC.

The CDR3: CAWNRGNQPQHF. CDR3 sequence (DNA): TGTGCCTGGAATCGGGGCAATCAGCCCCAGCATTTT. The V call is TRBV30, the J call TRBJ1-5; D call uncertain. V dropped 4 bases and J dropped 2 bases, with 6 bases sitting between them. CDR1 GTSNPN and CDR2 SVGIG come from the germline V gene (reference sequence). The CDR3 extends over 12 amino acids.

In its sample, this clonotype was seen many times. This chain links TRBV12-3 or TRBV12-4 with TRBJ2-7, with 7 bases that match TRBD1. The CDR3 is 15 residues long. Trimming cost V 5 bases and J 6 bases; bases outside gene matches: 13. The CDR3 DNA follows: TGTGCCAGCAGTCCCACAGGGGCGATGGGCCCCGAGCAGTACTTC. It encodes CASSPTGAMGPEQYF.

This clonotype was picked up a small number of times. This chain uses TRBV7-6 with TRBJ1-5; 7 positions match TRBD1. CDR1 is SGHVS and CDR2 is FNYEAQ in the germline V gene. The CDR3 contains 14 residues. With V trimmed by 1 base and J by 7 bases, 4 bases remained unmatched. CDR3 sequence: CASSLEGGSQPQHF. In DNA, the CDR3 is TGTGCCAGCAGCTTAGAAGGGGGCAGCCAGCCCCAGCATTTT. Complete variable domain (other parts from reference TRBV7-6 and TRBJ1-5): GAGVSQSPRYKVTKRGQDVALRCDPISGHVSLYWYRQALGQGPEFLTYFNYEAQQDKSGLPNDRFSAERPEGSISTLTIQRTEQRDSAMYRCASSLEGGSQPQHFGDGTRLSIL.

CDR3 in amino acids: CSAREGGETGELFF. DNA of the CDR3: TGCAGTGCTAGAGAAGGAGGGGAAACCGGGGAGCTGTTTTTT. The chain couples TRBV20-1 to TRBJ2-2; D might be TRBD2 (6 bases). V was clipped by 0 bases and J by 5 bases, with 10 bases between them. This CDR3 region has 14 residues. The germline V gene has CDR1 DFQATT and CDR2 SNEGSKA (reference sequence).

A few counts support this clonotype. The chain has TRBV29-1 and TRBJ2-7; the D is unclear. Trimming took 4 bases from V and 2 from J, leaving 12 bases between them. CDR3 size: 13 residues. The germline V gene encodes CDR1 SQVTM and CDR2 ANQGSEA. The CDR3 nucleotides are TGCAGCGTTGTGGGTAGGATTACCTACGAGCAGTACTTC. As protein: CSVVGRITYEQYF.

CDR3: CASSVGRNNQPQHF. The CDR3 DNA sequence: TGTGCCAGCAGCGTGGGACGGAACAATCAGCCCCAGCATTTT. This chain links TRBV12-3 or TRBV12-4 with TRBJ1-5; TRBD1 is a possible D gene (5 bases). The V and J ends lost 6 bases and 3 bases respectively, with 12 bases between them. The CDR3 extends over 14 amino acids.

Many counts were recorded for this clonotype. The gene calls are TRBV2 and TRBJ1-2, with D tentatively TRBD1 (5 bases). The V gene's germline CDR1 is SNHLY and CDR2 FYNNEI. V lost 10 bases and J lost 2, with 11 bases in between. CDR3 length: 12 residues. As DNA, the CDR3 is TGTGCCATAGGGACTCTCAACTATGGCTACACCTTC. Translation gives CAIGTLNYGYTF.

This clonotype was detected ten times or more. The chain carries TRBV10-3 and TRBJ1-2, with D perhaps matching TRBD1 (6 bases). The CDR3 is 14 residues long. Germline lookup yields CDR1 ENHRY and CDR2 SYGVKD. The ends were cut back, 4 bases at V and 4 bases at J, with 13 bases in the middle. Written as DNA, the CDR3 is TGTGCCATCAGTGCATTGACAGGAGCCTATGGCTACACCTTC. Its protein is CAISALTGAYGYTF.

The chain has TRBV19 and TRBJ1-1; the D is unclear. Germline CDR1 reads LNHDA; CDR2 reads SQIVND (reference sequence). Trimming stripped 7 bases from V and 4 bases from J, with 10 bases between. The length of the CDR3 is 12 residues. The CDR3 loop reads CASTPVATEAFF. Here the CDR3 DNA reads TGTGCCAGTACTCCGGTAGCCACTGAAGCTTTCTTT.

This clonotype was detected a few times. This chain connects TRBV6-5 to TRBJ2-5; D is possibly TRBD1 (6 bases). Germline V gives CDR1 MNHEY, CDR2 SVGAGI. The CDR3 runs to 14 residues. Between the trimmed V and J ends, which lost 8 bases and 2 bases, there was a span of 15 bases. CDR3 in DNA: TGTGCCAGCGGCGGCAGGGGTAGACAAGAGACCCAGTACTTC. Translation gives CASGGRGRQETQYF.

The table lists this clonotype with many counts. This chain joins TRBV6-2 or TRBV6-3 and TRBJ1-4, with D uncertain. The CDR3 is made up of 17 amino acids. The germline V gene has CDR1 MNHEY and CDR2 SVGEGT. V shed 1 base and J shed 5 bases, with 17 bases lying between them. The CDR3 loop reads CASSYFPVNGRNEKLFF. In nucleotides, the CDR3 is TGTGCCAGCAGTTACTTCCCCGTGAACGGAAGAAATGAAAAACTGTTTTTT.

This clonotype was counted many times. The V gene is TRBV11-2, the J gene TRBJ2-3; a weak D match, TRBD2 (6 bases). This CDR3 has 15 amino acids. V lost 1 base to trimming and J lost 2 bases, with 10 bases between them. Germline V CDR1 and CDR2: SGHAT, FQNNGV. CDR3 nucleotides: TGTGCCAGCAGCTTAGGGGCGGGGTTCACAGATACGCAGTATTTT. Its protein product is CASSLGAGFTDTQYF. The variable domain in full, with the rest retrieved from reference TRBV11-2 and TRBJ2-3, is EAGVAQSPRYKIIEKRQSVAFWCNPISGHATLYWYQQILGQGPKLLIQFQNNGVVDDSQLPKDRFSAERLKGVDSTLKIQPAKLEDSAVYLCASSLGAGFTDTQYFGPGTRLTVL.